This entry is about one T cell receptor (beta chain). The antigen remains undetermined. This entry belongs to a study of T-cell memory formation after mild COVID-19. Study-level points and caveats: A second wave expanding day 15 to 37 was CD4+-biased; contracting clones were balanced.

Germline CDR1 is MNHEY and CDR2 is SVGEGT. The CDR3 runs to 13 residues. The V end was cut by 6 bases, the J end by 1 base, with 9 bases between. TCRdb used MiXCR to reprocess the 5' RACE reads, holding one entry per CDR3 protein. The table records 350,000 to 450,000 distinct CDR3 sequences, approximately 29% of them present only once. The V and J genes are TRBV6-2 or TRBV6-3 and TRBJ1-1, with no clear D. The specimen sequenced was PBMCs or a T cell subset sorted from them (not recorded which). This clonotype was obtained from an adult woman who had mild COVID-19 (a few samples of this study predate the infection). Cell type and time point are not known. The CDR3 nucleotides read TGTGCCAGCAGCAATGTGAGGAACACTGAAGCTTTCTTT. This translates into CASSNVRNTEAFF.